This T cell receptor beta chain was sequenced for a study of blood T cell repertoires in COVID-19. As handled by the study authors: Reference gene primers were amplified, and this amplification served to estimate nucleated cell counts. Only in-frame clones appear in the TCRdb table, and some are missing; sequencing was by immunoSEQ multiplex PCR. For V, J and clone size, that table is used; D and trimming come from the DNA. The table lists under 65,000 clones, roughly 82% of them singletons. Material for sequencing was peripheral blood. This clonotype was obtained from an older woman with acute or convalescent COVID-19.

The chain's CDR3 is CASSEFGTGGNTIYF. CDR3 bases: TGTGCCAGCAGTGAATTTGGGACAGGGGGAAACACCATATATTTT. This sequence joins TRBV6-1 and TRBJ1-3; 9 bases are a match to TRBD1. CDR1 is MNHNS and CDR2 is SASEGT in the germline V gene. The CDR3 runs to 15 residues. With V trimmed by 2 bases and J by 4 bases, 3 bases remained unmatched.